The clone carrying this T cell receptor (beta chain) was recorded a few times. Its antigen is currently unknown. Quantitative 5'-RACE with molecular barcodes was used to make the TCR beta libraries. TCRdb re-called the 5' RACE reads through MiXCR, storing one row per CDR3 protein. Here the sample spans fewer than 500,000 distinct CDR3 sequences, around 26% being singletons. This sample was included in a study of CD8 T cells in ankylosing spondylitis. The study's findings and limits: Characteristic, it appeared, of ankylosing spondylitis blood was a TCR beta motif of 7 or 8 highly homologous variants. Disease-linked clones displayed a CD8+ phenotype and appeared relatively rarely in peripheral blood. Researchers reportedly found disease-linked clones significantly enriched in matched ankylosing spondylitis synovial fluid. Earlier work had already found some motif variants in reactive arthritis synovial fluid and blood.

With 4 bases removed from V and 8 bases from J, the gap between germline ends came to 12 bases. CDR3 length: 13 residues. The V gene's germline CDR1 is LGHDT and CDR2 YNNKEL (reference sequence). What was sequenced was blood, either unsorted or a sorted T cell fraction (not recorded which). The V call is TRBV3-1, the J call TRBJ2-1; D is uncertain. This TCR derives from a male donor with ankylosing spondylitis. CDR3 sequence (DNA): TGTGCCAGCAGCCCCTGGAGTCAGGATGAGCAGTTCTTC. Translated, it gives CASSPWSQDEQFF.